Given below is one T cell receptor (beta chain) in context. Its antigen is as yet unknown. Trimming pared 6 bases from V and 1 base from J, leaving 10 bases between. The CDR3 runs 13 residues. CDR1 and CDR2 (germline): SNHLY, FYNNEI. This sample was included in a study of chemoradiotherapy in HPV16-positive cancers. Assay: immunoSEQ multiplex PCR; the TCRdb copy retains only in-frame clones and omits some. The repertoire holds thousands of clones, with more than 85% as singletons. Findings and limits, study-wide: Only a couple of HPV16-positive patients supplied the functional HPV-specificity definition.

The sample in question was tumor tissue, obtained from a patient who underwent chemoradiotherapy. The sequence was obtained from a human donor with HPV-associated anogenital cancer. This chain uses TRBV2 with TRBJ2-7; weak D call: TRBD1 (6 bases). The CDR3 here is CASSDDRSYEQYF. The DNA for the CDR3 is TGTGCCAGCAGCGATGACAGGTCCTACGAGCAGTACTTC.